The TCR beta chain described here comes from a study of T-cell reconstitution after alpha-beta-depleted transplantation in children. V lost 0 bases and J lost 8; bases outside the gene matches: 7. The germline CDR1 and CDR2 sequences are SGHNT and YYREEE (reference sequence). CDR3 length: 15 amino acids. Preparation of the TCRbeta library was carried out with unique molecular identifiers. TCRdb reanalysed the PCR reads using MiXCR and keeps one entry per CDR3 protein. The sample lists around 680,000 distinct CDR3 sequences, 16% occurring once. This clonotype came up many times. The sequence was collected from a human donor who donated a stem cell graft to a child with acute myeloid leukemia. The rearrangement joins TRBV5-4 to TRBJ2-1, with 8 positions matching TRBD2. Source: PBMCs from the stem cell graft donor, taken from the stem cell graft. CDR3 bases: TGTGCCAGCAGCTTGGTGCAGAGCGGGGGATATGAGCAGTTCTTC. Encoded protein: CASSLVQSGGYEQFF.